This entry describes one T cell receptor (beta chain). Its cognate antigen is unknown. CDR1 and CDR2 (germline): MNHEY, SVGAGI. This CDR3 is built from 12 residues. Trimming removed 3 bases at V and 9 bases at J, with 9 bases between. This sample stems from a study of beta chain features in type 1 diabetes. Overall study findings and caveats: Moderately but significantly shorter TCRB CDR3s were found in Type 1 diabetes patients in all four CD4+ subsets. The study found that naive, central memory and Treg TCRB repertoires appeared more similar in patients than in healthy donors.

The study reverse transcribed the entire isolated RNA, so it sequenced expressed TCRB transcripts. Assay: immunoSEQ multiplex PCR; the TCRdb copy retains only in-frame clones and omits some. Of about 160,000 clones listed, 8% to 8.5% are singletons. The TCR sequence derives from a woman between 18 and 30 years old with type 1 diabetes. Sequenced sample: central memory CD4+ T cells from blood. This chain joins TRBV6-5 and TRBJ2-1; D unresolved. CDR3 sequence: CASSYQASEQFF. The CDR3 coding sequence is TGTGCCAGCAGTTATCAGGCCAGTGAGCAGTTCTTC.